The entry below gives a single T cell receptor (beta chain) sequence along with its context. This sample stems from a study of blood T cell repertoires in COVID-19. Repertoires were generated with immunoSEQ multiplex PCR, while TCRdb's copy carries only in-frame clones and drops some. The table records about 200,000 clones, around 83% of them present only once. The source of this sequence is a human donor in a cohort sampled during active COVID-19. Sequencing was carried out using peripheral blood.

The CDR3 loop reads CASSQTRGTQETQYF. As DNA, the CDR3 is TGTGCCAGCAGCCAAACCAGGGGGACCCAAGAGACCCAGTACTTC. This sequence joins TRBV14 and TRBJ2-5; 7 nucleotides align to TRBD1. V lost 2 bases, J lost 1 base, and 4 bases stayed unmatched. CDR1 and CDR2 (germline): SGHDN, FVKESK. The CDR3 is made up of 15 amino acids. Full variable domain (rest looked up from reference TRBV14 and TRBJ2-5): EAGVTQFPSHSVIEKGQTVTLRCDPISGHDNLYWYRRVMGKEIKFLLHFVKESKQDESGMPNNRFLAERTGGTYSTLKVQPAELEDSGVYFCASSQTRGTQETQYFGPGTRLLVL.